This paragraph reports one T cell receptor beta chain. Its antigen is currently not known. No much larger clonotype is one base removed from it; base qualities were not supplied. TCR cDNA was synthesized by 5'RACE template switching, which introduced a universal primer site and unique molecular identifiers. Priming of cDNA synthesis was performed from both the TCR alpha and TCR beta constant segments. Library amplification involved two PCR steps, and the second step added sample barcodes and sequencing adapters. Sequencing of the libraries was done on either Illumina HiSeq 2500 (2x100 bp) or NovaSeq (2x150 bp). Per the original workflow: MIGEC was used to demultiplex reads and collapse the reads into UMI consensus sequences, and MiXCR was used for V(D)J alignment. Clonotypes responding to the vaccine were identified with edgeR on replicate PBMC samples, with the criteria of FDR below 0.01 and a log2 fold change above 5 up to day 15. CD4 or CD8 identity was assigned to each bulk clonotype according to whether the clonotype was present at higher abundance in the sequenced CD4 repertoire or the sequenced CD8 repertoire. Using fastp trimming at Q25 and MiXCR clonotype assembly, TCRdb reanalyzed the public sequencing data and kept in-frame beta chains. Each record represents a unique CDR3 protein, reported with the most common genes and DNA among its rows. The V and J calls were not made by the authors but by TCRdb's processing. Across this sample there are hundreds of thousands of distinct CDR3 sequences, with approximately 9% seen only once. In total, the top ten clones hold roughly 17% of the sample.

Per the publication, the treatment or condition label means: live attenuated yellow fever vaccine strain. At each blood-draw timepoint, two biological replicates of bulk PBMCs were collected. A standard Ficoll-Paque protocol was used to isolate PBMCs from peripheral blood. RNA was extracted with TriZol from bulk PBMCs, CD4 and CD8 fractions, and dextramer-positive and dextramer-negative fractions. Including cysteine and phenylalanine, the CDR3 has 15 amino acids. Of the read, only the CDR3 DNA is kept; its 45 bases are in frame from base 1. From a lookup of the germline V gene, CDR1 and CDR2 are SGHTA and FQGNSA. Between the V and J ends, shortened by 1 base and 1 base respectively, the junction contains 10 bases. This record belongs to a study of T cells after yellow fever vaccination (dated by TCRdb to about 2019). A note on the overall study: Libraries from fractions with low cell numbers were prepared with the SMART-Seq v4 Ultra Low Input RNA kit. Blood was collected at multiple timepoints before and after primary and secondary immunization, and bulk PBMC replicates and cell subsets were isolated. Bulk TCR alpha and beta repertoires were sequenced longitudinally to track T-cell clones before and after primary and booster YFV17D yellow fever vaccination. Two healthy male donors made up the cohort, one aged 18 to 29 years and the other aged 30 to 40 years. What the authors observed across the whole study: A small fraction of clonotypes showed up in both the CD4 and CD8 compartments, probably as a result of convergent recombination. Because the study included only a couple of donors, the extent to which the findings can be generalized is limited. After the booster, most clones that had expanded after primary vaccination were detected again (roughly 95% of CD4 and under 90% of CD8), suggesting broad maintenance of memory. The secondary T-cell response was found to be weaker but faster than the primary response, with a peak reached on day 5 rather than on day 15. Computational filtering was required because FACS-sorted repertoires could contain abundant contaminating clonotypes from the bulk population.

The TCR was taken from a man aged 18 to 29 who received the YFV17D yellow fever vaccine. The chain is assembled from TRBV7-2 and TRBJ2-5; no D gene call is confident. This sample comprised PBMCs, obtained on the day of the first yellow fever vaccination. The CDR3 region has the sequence CASSLEGRVQETQYF. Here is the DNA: TGTGCCAGCAGCTTAGAAGGCCGGGTCCAAGAGACCCAGTACTTC.